Shown below are 9 T cell receptor beta chains from a single sample sequenced in a study of OX40 agonist ivuxolimab in advanced cancers. This table comes from immunoSEQ multiplex PCR, and its TCRdb copy is limited to in-frame clones, with some not included. The sample consists of about 73,000 clones, around nine tenths of them appearing once. Here the sequenced sample was CD4+ or CD8+ T cells sorted from blood, taken in a trial of the OX40 agonist ivuxolimab. These receptors were collected from an adult with an advanced solid tumor such as melanoma, head and neck, liver or kidney cancer.

The V and J genes are TRBV5-4 and TRBJ2-1; 9 bases fit TRBD1. CDR1 SGHNT and CDR2 YYREEE come from the germline V gene (reference sequence). Trimming cost V 4 bases and J 5 bases; bases outside gene matches: 7. This CDR3 has 15 residues. CDR3 sequence reads: CASSTPRTGDNEQFF. The CDR3 DNA sequence: TGTGCCAGCAGCACACCCCGGACAGGGGACAATGAGCAGTTCTTC.

J is TRBJ1-5 and V is TRBV27; D is unresolved. Germline CDR1 and CDR2: MNHEY and SMNVEV (reference sequence). The CDR3 has 15 residues. Trimming stripped 0 bases from V and 5 bases from J, with 11 bases between. CDR3 protein: CASSLSSLGHQPQHF. The DNA of the CDR3 is TGTGCCAGCAGTTTATCTTCTCTAGGGCATCAGCCCCAGCATTTT.

The chain couples TRBV7-9 to TRBJ1-3, with D hard to call. CDR1 is SEHNR and CDR2 is FQNEAQ in the germline V gene (reference sequence). V lost 1 base to trimming and J lost 3 bases, with 10 bases between them. The CDR3 has 15 residues. DNA for the CDR3: TGTGCCAGCAGCTTAGTACGGGCAGGTGGAAACACCATATATTTT. It specifies CASSLVRAGGNTIYF.

This clone was detected once. The gene calls are TRBV6-6 and TRBJ2-5; 9 nucleotides line up with TRBD2. The V segment lost 8 bases and the J segment 5 bases; nucleotides outside the gene matches: 6. The CDR3 contains 13 residues. CDR1 and CDR2 (germline): MNHNY, SVGAGI (reference sequence). DNA of the CDR3: TGTGCCAGCCGAATGAGCGGGGGGGAGACCCAGTACTTC. This gives the protein CASRMSGGETQYF.

The J gene is TRBJ2-5, the V gene TRBV30, with D perhaps given as TRBD1 or TRBD2 (5 bases each). Germline CDR1 reads GTSNPN; CDR2 reads SVGIG (reference sequence). Trimming cost V 5 bases and J 7 bases, with 17 bases left between them. The CDR3 sequence is 13 residues long. The CDR3 nucleotides are TGTGCCTGGGGGAAGGGACCGACGGGGACCCAGTACTTC. Protein sequence: CAWGKGPTGTQYF.

The rearrangement uses TRBV7-9 and TRBJ1-1; D remains unclear. Trimming pared 2 bases from V and 2 bases from J, leaving 9 bases between. In germline, CDR1 is SEHNR, CDR2 FQNEAQ (reference sequence). The CDR3 spans 14 residues. CDR3 sequence: CASSLQDQNTEAFF. The CDR3 DNA reads TGTGCCAGCAGCTTACAGGACCAAAACACTGAAGCTTTCTTT.

The CDR3 reads CASSRTGGSNQPQHF. Here the CDR3 DNA reads TGTGCCAGCAGTAGAACAGGGGGCAGCAATCAGCCCCAGCATTTT. The chain carries TRBV28 and TRBJ1-5, with TRBD1 matching 9 bases. V was pared by 5 bases and J by 1 base, with 3 bases of the junction left unmatched. Germline loops: CDR1 MDHEN, CDR2 SYDVKM. The CDR3 runs 15 residues.

The chain couples TRBV5-1 to TRBJ2-7; D perhaps matches TRBD2 (6 bases). Germline CDR1 and CDR2: SGHRS and YFSETQ. Deletions cut 0 bases from V and 6 bases from J, with 10 bases between. This CDR3 comprises 13 residues. The CDR3 sequence: CASSLELAFEQYF. Written as DNA, the CDR3 is TGCGCCAGCAGCTTGGAACTAGCTTTCGAGCAGTACTTC.

V usage is TRBV5-1 and J usage is TRBJ2-4; TRBD1 or TRBD2 may be the D gene (5 bases each). Trimming shortened V by 0 bases and J by 3 bases, and 7 bases separated the two germline ends. This CDR3 is 14 amino acids long. CDR1 is SGHRS and CDR2 is YFSETQ in the germline V gene. CDR3 sequence (DNA): TGCGCCAGCAGCTTGGGGGGGAACAAAAACATTCAGTACTTC. Translation gives CASSLGGNKNIQYF. Based on the CDR3 plus reference TRBV5-1 and TRBJ2-4, the full variable domain is KAGVTQTPRYLIKTRGQQVTLSCSPISGHRSVSWYQQTPGQGLQFLFEYFSETQRNKGNFPGRFSGRQFSNSRSEMNVSTLELGDSALYLCASSLGGNKNIQYFGAGTRLSVL.